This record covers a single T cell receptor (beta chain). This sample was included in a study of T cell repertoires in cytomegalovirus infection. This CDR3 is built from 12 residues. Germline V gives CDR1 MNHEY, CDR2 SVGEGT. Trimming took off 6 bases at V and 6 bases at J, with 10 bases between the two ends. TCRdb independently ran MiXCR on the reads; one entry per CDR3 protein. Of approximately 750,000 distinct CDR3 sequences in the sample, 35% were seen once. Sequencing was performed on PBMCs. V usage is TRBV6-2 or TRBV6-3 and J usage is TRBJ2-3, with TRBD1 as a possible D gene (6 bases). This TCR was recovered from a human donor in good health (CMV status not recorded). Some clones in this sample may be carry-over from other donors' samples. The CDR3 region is CASRLGADTQYF. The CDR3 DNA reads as TGTGCCAGCAGGTTGGGGGCGGATACGCAGTATTTT.